The 26 T cell receptor beta chains below were found in one sample sequenced in a study of shared clonotypes between healthy human individuals. Measured with immunoSEQ multiplex PCR; TCRdb has only the in-frame clones, and not every one. The sample shows 2 million to 2.5 million clones, approximately 93% of them seen only once. The sequenced sample consisted of naive CD4+ T cells from PBMCs. The sample's subset: CD45RA+ positively selected. These receptors were taken from a young man in good health. Some clones in this sample may be carry-over from other donors' samples.

J is TRBJ1-2 and V is TRBV7-6, with D uncertain. Per the germline V gene, CDR1 is SGHVS and CDR2 is FNYEAQ. This CDR3 is 13 amino acids long. Between the trimmed V and J ends, which lost 0 bases and 8 bases, there was a span of 10 bases. The CDR3, as DNA: TGTGCCAGCAGCTTAGCGTTGTCGGGGGGCTACACCTTC. Translated: CASSLALSGGYTF.

V is TRBV9 and J is TRBJ2-6; D is perhaps TRBD1 or TRBD2 (5 bases each). The germline V gene encodes CDR1 SGDLS and CDR2 YYNGEE. The CDR3 is 15 amino acids. Deletions cut 4 bases from V and 8 bases from J, with 16 bases between. For the CDR3, the DNA is TGTGCCAGCAGCACGAGCTGGGACCGATCCAACGTCCTGACTTTC. Its translation is CASSTSWDRSNVLTF.

Turning to this clone: Other DNA variants within this sample encode the same CDR3. This rearrangement joins TRBV9 to TRBJ1-4; weak D call: TRBD1 (5 bases). Trimming pared 0 bases from V and 5 bases from J, leaving 8 bases between. Germline CDR1 and CDR2: SGDLS and YYNGEE. The CDR3 covers 14 residues. The CDR3 spells CASSVEGRNEKLFF. The CDR3 nucleotides are TGTGCCAGCAGCGTAGAGGGGCGGAATGAAAAACTGTTTTTT.

This clone has a single count. The rearrangement uses TRBV19 and TRBJ1-3; D gene unclear. V was trimmed by 6 bases and J by 2 bases, leaving 11 bases between them. This CDR3 region has 14 residues. Germline CDR1 reads LNHDA; CDR2 reads SQIVND (reference sequence). The CDR3 reads CASSRTRPGNTIYF. The CDR3 region has the DNA TGTGCCAGTAGCAGGACGAGACCTGGAAACACCATATATTTT.

V and J are TRBV2 and TRBJ2-4, with D tentatively TRBD2 (5 bases). Trimming left V 0 bases short and J 8 bases short, with 5 bases between. The germline V gene has CDR1 SNHLY and CDR2 FYNNEI. The CDR3 length is 12 residues. In DNA, the CDR3 is TGTGCCAGCAGTGAAGCGAGGGACATTCAGTACTTC. This codes for CASSEARDIQYF. Together with reference TRBV2 and TRBJ2-4, the CDR3 gives the full variable domain: EPEVTQTPSHQVTQMGQEVILRCVPISNHLYFYWYRQILGQKVEFLVSFYNNEISEKSEIFDDQFSVERPDGSNFTLKIRSTKLEDSAMYFCASSEARDIQYFGAGTRLSVL.

The chain couples TRBV5-4 to TRBJ2-3; 7 bases agree with TRBD2. Looked up from germline, CDR1 is SGHNT and CDR2 is YYREEE (reference sequence). The CDR3 covers 15 residues. V trimming: 0 bases; J trimming: 8 bases; junction bases outside the gene matches: 9. CDR3 bases: TGTGCCAGCAGCTTGGGTAGGGAGGGCCGAGGTACGCAGTATTTT. It encodes CASSLGREGRGTQYF.

The gene calls are TRBV30 and TRBJ2-3, with 7 nucleotides matching TRBD2. There are 13 residues in the CDR3. The germline gives CDR1 GTSNPN, CDR2 SVGIG (reference sequence). Trimming at V came to 2 bases and at J to 5 bases, leaving 4 bases not matched to a gene. The CDR3 sequence: CAWSKGGRDTQYF. The CDR3 DNA reads TGTGCCTGGAGTAAGGGAGGGAGAGATACGCAGTATTTT.

CDR3 region: CASSPRDSRQETQYF. The CDR3 region has the DNA TGCGCCAGCAGCCCCCGGGACAGCCGACAGGAGACCCAGTACTTC. This chain links TRBV5-1 with TRBJ2-5, with TRBD1 matching 7 bases. CDR1 and CDR2 from the germline V gene are SGHRS and YFSETQ. Losses at the gene ends were 4 bases for V and 5 bases for J; bases not matched to a gene: 11. The CDR3 sequence is 15 residues long. Combining the CDR3 with reference TRBV5-1 and TRBJ2-5 gives the whole variable domain KAGVTQTPRYLIKTRGQQVTLSCSPISGHRSVSWYQQTPGQGLQFLFEYFSETQRNKGNFPGRFSGRQFSNSRSEMNVSTLELGDSALYLCASSPRDSRQETQYFGPGTRLLVL.

The V gene is TRBV12-5, the J gene TRBJ1-1; 8 nucleotides agree with TRBD1. V lost 5 bases, J lost 3 bases, and 8 bases stayed unmatched. Germline CDR1 and CDR2: LGHNT and FRNRAP. The CDR3 loop spans 15 amino acids. In DNA, the CDR3 is TGTGCTAGTGGTCCGGAGACAGGGGTATACACTGAAGCTTTCTTT. This gives the protein CASGPETGVYTEAFF.

J is TRBJ2-6 and V is TRBV2, with D uncertain. This CDR3 is 14 amino acids long. Per germline, CDR1 SNHLY and CDR2 FYNNEI. V gave up 5 bases and J gave up 0 bases, with 5 bases separating them. As DNA, the CDR3 is TGTGCCAGCAGTACGCCCTCTGGGGCCAACGTCCTGACTTTC. This encodes CASSTPSGANVLTF.

This sequence joins TRBV7-2 and TRBJ1-4; 7 bases line up with TRBD1. Germline assignment: CDR1 SGHTA and CDR2 FQGNSA. With V trimmed by 8 bases and J by 7 bases, 10 bases remained unmatched. This CDR3 spans 14 amino acids. CDR3 nucleotides: TGTGCCAGCGGGTTCAGGGGGTTGGGTGAAAAACTGTTTTTT. It specifies CASGFRGLGEKLFF. The whole variable domain, filled in from reference TRBV7-2 and TRBJ1-4, reads GAGVSQSPSNKVTEKGKDVELRCDPISGHTALYWYRQSLGQGLEFLIYFQGNSAPDKSGLPSDRFSAERTGGSVSTLTIQRTQQEDSAVYLCASGFRGLGEKLFFGSGTQLSVL.

The chain has TRBV10-3 and TRBJ2-3; D unresolved. The CDR3 length is 15 residues. CDR1 ENHRY and CDR2 SYGVKD come from the germline V gene. The ends were cut back, 10 bases at V and 0 bases at J, with 17 bases in the middle. CDR3 in DNA: TGTGCCACTACCTTCGCTGGCAGTAGCACAGATACGCAGTATTTT. Its translation is CATTFAGSSTDTQYF.

The rearrangement uses TRBV4-2 and TRBJ2-1, with D perhaps assigned TRBD1 or TRBD2 (5 bases each). CDR1 and CDR2 from the germline V gene are LGHNA and YNFKEQ. The CDR3 is made up of 14 amino acids. Trimming pared 4 bases from V and 4 bases from J, leaving 11 bases between. CDR3 nucleotides: TGTGCCAGCAGCCGAGGGGAGAGTTACAATGAGCAGTTCTTC. The encoded protein is CASSRGESYNEQFF.

The V and J genes are TRBV29-1 and TRBJ1-5; D remains ambiguous. The CDR3 totals 12 residues. With 5 bases removed from V and 0 bases from J, the gap between germline ends came to 5 bases. Germline V gene lookup returns CDR1 SQVTM and CDR2 ANQGSEA. The CDR3 spells CSVSDSNQPQHF. CDR3 DNA sequence: TGCAGCGTTTCCGATAGCAATCAGCCCCAGCATTTT.

The DNA of the CDR3 is TGTGCCAGCAACCAGGGGGCCTACGAGCAGTACTTC. Amino acids: CASNQGAYEQYF. This chain connects TRBV28 to TRBJ2-7, with TRBD1 matching over 7 bases. Germline values: CDR1 MDHEN, CDR2 SYDVKM. The length of the CDR3 is 12 residues. Trimming took 7 bases from V and 2 from J; bases not matched to a gene: 2.

This chain uses TRBV2 with TRBJ2-2; 8 bases agree with TRBD1. After removal of 4 bases from V and 4 bases from J, the junction contained 5 bases not matched to a gene. Germline V gene sequence: CDR1 SNHLY, CDR2 FYNNEI. There are 15 residues in the CDR3. CDR3 sequence reads: CASSGTGKATGELFF. Here the CDR3 DNA reads TGTGCCAGCAGTGGGACAGGGAAGGCCACCGGGGAGCTGTTTTTT.

This chain connects TRBV19 to TRBJ1-5; D uncertain. V lost 3 bases to trimming and J lost 4 bases, with 22 bases between them. The CDR3 contains 18 residues. Germline V lookup: CDR1 LNHDA, CDR2 SQIVND (reference sequence). CDR3 sequence (DNA): TGTGCCAGTAGTATGAGAATTGGGTCGGCCTATTTTAATCAGCCCCAGCATTTT. This encodes CASSMRIGSAYFNQPQHF.

The chain uses TRBV25-1 and TRBJ2-2, with 10 bases matching TRBD2. CDR3 length equals 16 residues. Germline V gives CDR1 MGHDK, CDR2 SYGVNS. The V gene end was trimmed by 3 bases and the J gene end by 4 bases; junction bases not matched to a gene: 5. As DNA, the CDR3 is TGTGCCAGCAGTGACCTAGCGGGAGCCGTCACCGGGGAGCTGTTTTTT. This gives the protein CASSDLAGAVTGELFF.

The rearrangement joins TRBV5-4 to TRBJ2-2; 9 bases line up with TRBD2. J gave up 0 bases and V 4 bases, and 7 bases lay outside the gene matches. This CDR3 spans 17 amino acids. The germline CDR1 and CDR2 sequences are SGHNT and YYREEE (reference sequence). DNA for the CDR3: TGTGCCAGCAGCCGGTCCCCTAGCGGGACGAACACCGGGGAGCTGTTTTTT. This codes for CASSRSPSGTNTGELFF.

This chain joins TRBV27 and TRBJ2-1; 9 bases are a match to TRBD1. V was clipped by 8 bases and J by 2 bases; unmatched bases: 10. The CDR3 is 16 residues long. The germline V gene has CDR1 MNHEY and CDR2 SMNVEV (reference sequence). CDR3 sequence: CASGNRGRSPYNEQFF. The CDR3 DNA is TGTGCCAGCGGCAACAGGGGGCGGAGCCCCTACAATGAGCAGTTCTTC.

This chain connects TRBV18 to TRBJ2-7; D is ambiguous. Germline lookup yields CDR1 KGHSH and CDR2 LQKENI. This CDR3 has 15 residues. V was pared by 4 bases and J by 4 bases, with 17 bases between. This CDR3 is CASSLRVNLPYEQYF. CDR3 bases: TGTGCCAGCTCACTTCGTGTGAACCTCCCTTACGAGCAGTACTTC.

The genes are TRBV6-5 and TRBJ2-7, with TRBD1 matching 7 bases. The closer fit of TRBJ2-5 to the DNA end suggests the J call may be wrong. In germline, CDR1 is MNHEY, CDR2 SVGAGI. The length of the CDR3 is 14 residues. The CDR3 sequence: CASRRAGGQETQYF. The DNA of the CDR3 is TGTGCCAGCAGGAGGGCAGGGGGACAAGAGACCCAGTACTTC.

J is TRBJ2-7 and V is TRBV14, with 9 bases aligning to TRBD2. Germline CDR1 is SGHDN and CDR2 is FVKESK. J gave up 4 bases and V 3 bases, and 7 bases lay outside the gene matches. The CDR3 consists of 15 residues. The CDR3 loop is CASSQQGLALYEQYF. The CDR3 bases are TGTGCCAGCAGCCAGCAGGGACTAGCCTTATACGAGCAGTACTTC.

The CDR3 DNA reads TGTGCCAGCAGTTTATTCCCTTTGAGGGGGGGGCCCTACGAGCAGTACTTC. This codes for CASSLFPLRGGPYEQYF. The chain is built from TRBV27 and TRBJ2-7; D might be TRBD2 (7 bases). Trimming took off 1 base at V and 2 bases at J, with 18 bases between the two ends. CDR1 is MNHEY and CDR2 is SMNVEV in the germline V gene (reference sequence). The CDR3 has 17 residues.

This chain joins TRBV5-1 and TRBJ2-5; a possible D gene is TRBD2 (6 bases). The germline gives CDR1 SGHRS, CDR2 YFSETQ. Trimming cost V 0 bases and J 5 bases, with 14 bases left between them. This CDR3 is 15 amino acids long. CDR3: CASSLVQSGRETQYF. DNA for the CDR3: TGCGCCAGCAGCTTGGTGCAGTCGGGGAGGGAGACCCAGTACTTC.

In nucleotides, the CDR3 is TGTGCCAGCGGAGGGAGGGGTCGGCAGACCCAGTACTTC. Translated: CASGGRGRQTQYF. The genes are TRBV28 and TRBJ2-5, with 7 bases identical to TRBD2. The CDR3 is 13 residues long. The trim removed 8 bases at V and 6 bases at J, leaving 9 bases unmatched. The V gene's germline CDR1 is MDHEN and CDR2 SYDVKM. Looking up the rest from reference TRBV28 and TRBJ2-5 gives the full variable domain: DVKVTQSSRYLVKRTGEKVFLECVQDMDHENMFWYRQDPGLGLRLIYFSYDVKMKEKGDIPEGYSVSREKKERFSLILESASTNQTSMYLCASGGRGRQTQYFGPGTRLLVL.